The present T cell receptor beta chain was sequenced within a study of blood T cells in healthy people across ages. For the second PCR, which ran for about 7 to 11 cycles, a sample-barcoded 5' primer and a J-beta primer mix were used. Each CDR3 protein gets one entry after TCRdb re-called the 5' RACE reads with MiXCR. Seen here are some 1.6 million distinct CDR3 sequences, 34% observed once, and the top ten hold around 11%. The germline V and J ends were trimmed by 7 bases and 0 bases, with 23 bases remaining between them. Germline CDR1 SQVTM, CDR2 ANQGSEA. The CDR3 covers 17 residues. Comments on this clonotype: The antigen is undetermined.

Study-wide findings and caveats: The long-lived group displayed more naive CD4+ cells, plus higher diversity, than the aged donors did.

The chain couples TRBV29-1 to TRBJ2-3; the D gene is possibly TRBD2 (5 bases). Sequenced sample: blood. The sequence derives from a woman under 40 in good health. CDR3: CSAQIGSRFSSTDTQYF. The CDR3 nucleotides are TGCAGCGCTCAAATAGGGAGTCGATTCTCTAGCACAGATACGCAGTATTTT.